The T cell receptor (beta chain) under discussion was sequenced for a study of blood T cell repertoires in COVID-19. Study as a whole: T cells, B-cell-depleted T cells, or PBMCs supplied cDNA or gDNA.

J gave up 0 bases and V 7 bases, and 12 bases lay outside the gene matches. The CDR3 is made up of 18 amino acids. From germline, CDR1 is MDHEN and CDR2 SYDVKM. This table comes from immunoSEQ multiplex PCR, and its TCRdb copy is limited to in-frame clones, with some not included. The sample carries 200,000 to 250,000 clones, 82% recorded once. The TCR comes from a woman aged 18-30 years with acute or convalescent COVID-19. The gene calls are TRBV28 and TRBJ2-6; 7 bases line up with TRBD1. The sequenced sample consisted of peripheral blood. The CDR3 loop is CASTPNRGASSGANVLTF. DNA of the CDR3: TGTGCCAGCACCCCCAACAGGGGTGCCAGCTCTGGGGCCAACGTCCTGACTTTC. Drawing the rest from reference TRBV28 and TRBJ2-6, the complete variable domain is DVKVTQSSRYLVKRTGEKVFLECVQDMDHENMFWYRQDPGLGLRLIYFSYDVKMKEKGDIPEGYSVSREKKERFSLILESASTNQTSMYLCASTPNRGASSGANVLTFGAGSRLTVL.